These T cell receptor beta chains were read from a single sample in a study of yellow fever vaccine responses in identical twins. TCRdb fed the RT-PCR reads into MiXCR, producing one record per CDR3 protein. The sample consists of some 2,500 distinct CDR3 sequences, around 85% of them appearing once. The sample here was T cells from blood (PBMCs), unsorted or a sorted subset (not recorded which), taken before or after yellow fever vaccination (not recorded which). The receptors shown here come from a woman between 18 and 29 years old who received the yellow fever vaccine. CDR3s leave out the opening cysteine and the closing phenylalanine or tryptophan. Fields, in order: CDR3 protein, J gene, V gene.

ASSQDLISGRQETQY,TRBJ2-5,TRBV3-1
AWSVTVAGYEQY,TRBJ2-7,TRBV30
AISLGGERNTEAF,TRBJ1-1,TRBV13
ASSKAGAYEQY,TRBJ2-7,TRBV6-1
AISESAGPYEQY,TRBJ2-7,TRBV10-3
ATSRDRGRALYEQY,TRBJ2-7,TRBV15
AISTGQGHTEAF,TRBJ1-1,TRBV10-3
ASSQGMTRAPPYEQY,TRBJ2-7,TRBV3-1
ASSSTGTGTWGSSYNEQF,TRBJ2-1,TRBV11-2
SVGNRLSTDTQY,TRBJ2-3,TRBV29-1
ATSTTPGELF,TRBJ2-2,TRBV15
ASSGQVPETQY,TRBJ2-5,TRBV2
ASSISASTDTQY,TRBJ2-3,TRBV12-3/TRBV12-4
ASSQATGAPNTEAF,TRBJ1-1,TRBV4-1
ATSDFRDAGELF,TRBJ2-2,TRBV24-1
ASSHPEGAGESNEQF,TRBJ2-1,TRBV4-3
ASSFGVEQY,TRBJ2-7,TRBV11-1
ASSHRGKGARKDTQY,TRBJ2-3,TRBV28
ASSFLTGANNEQF,TRBJ2-1,TRBV11-2
ASSPDQKGAQSYEQY,TRBJ2-7,TRBV11-2
ASSRAGVAYEQY,TRBJ2-7,TRBV10-1
ASSLEGIFDNEQF,TRBJ2-1,TRBV5-4
ASSQDVGRAEAF,TRBJ1-1,TRBV4-1
ASSKGPGLAGARTDTQY,TRBJ2-3,TRBV11-2
ASSTLLVLSGNEQF,TRBJ2-1,TRBV7-6
ASSDWGEHF,TRBJ2-1,TRBV6-4
SAREEREQF,TRBJ2-1,TRBV20-1
ASSLGARDKRDIQY,TRBJ2-4,TRBV11-1
ASSYARLDRTTNEKLF,TRBJ1-4,TRBV6-2/TRBV6-3
ASRGTGVDTQY,TRBJ2-3,TRBV13
AIRSNTEAF,TRBJ1-1,TRBV10-3
ATSREASANEQF,TRBJ2-1,TRBV15
ASSYSGTRGVYNEQF,TRBJ2-1,TRBV6-5
ATSRVYNEQF,TRBJ2-1,TRBV15
ASSLASYEQY,TRBJ2-7,TRBV11-1
ATSSTLNTEAF,TRBJ1-1,TRBV15
ASSLRTGQETQY,TRBJ2-5,TRBV7-6
ASSLRGVLGQPQH,TRBJ1-5,TRBV7-3
ASSTSGLTSYEQY,TRBJ2-7,TRBV5-4
ASSLAGPEQF,TRBJ2-1,TRBV7-8
ASSSRKDEQY,TRBJ2-7,TRBV11-3
ASSLVDRGNYEQY,TRBJ2-7,TRBV5-4
ASSDSSLGAGEQF,TRBJ2-1,TRBV6-4
ASSLPRDFSLEQY,TRBJ2-7,TRBV7-9
ASSLVQTSQETQY,TRBJ2-5,TRBV7-2
ASSPLSPDQGDEKLF,TRBJ1-4,TRBV12-3/TRBV12-4
ASSLNRGDYGYT,TRBJ1-2,TRBV7-3
ASSRTDTQY,TRBJ2-3,TRBV7-2
AISESMAGELF,TRBJ2-2,TRBV10-3